This TCR beta chain was sequenced during a study of neurological immune-mediated disorders. The CDR3 has 16 residues. Germline values: CDR1 SEHNR, CDR2 FQNEAQ (reference sequence). With V trimmed by 4 bases and J by 4 bases, 6 bases remained unmatched. TCRdb redid the calling of the 5' RACE reads with MiXCR, one entry per CDR3 protein. This sample has 71,000 or so distinct CDR3 sequences; roughly 13% occur once, and the top ten carry 4.6%. The time point denotes: longitudinal time-point 1 (baseline). This clonotype was seen a few times. The rearrangement links TRBV7-9 to TRBJ2-3; 12 bases are shared with TRBD2. Source material: PBMCs. This clonotype originated in a female donor with HTLV-1-associated myelopathy (HAM/TSP). This CDR3 reads CASSSLAGGPADTQYF. CDR3 nucleotides: TGTGCCAGCAGCTCTCTAGCGGGGGGGCCTGCAGATACGCAGTATTTT.